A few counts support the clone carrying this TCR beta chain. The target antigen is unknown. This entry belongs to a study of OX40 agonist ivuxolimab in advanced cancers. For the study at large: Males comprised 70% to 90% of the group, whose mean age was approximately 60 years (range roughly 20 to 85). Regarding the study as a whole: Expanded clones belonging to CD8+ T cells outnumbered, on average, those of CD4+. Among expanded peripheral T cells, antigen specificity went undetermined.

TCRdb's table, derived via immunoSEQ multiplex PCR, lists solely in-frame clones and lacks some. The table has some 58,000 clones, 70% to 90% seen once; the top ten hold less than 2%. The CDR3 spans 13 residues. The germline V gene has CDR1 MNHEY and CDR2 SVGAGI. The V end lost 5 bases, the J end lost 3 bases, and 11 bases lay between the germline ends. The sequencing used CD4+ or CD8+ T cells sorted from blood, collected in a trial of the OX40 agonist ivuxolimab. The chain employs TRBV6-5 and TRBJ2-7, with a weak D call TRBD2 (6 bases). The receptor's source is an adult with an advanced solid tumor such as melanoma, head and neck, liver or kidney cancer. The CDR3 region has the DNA TGTGCCAGCAGTCCGTCCGGGGGCTACGAGCAGTACGTC. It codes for CASSPSGGYEQYV.